A selection of T cell receptor beta chains follows, all from one sample in a study of metastatic and nonmetastatic thyroid tumors. MiXCR re-clonotyped the PCR reads for TCRdb. The sample includes approximately 22,000 clones, around a third of them seen just once. The sequenced material came from blood. The source of these receptors is a female donor with papillary thyroid cancer or a benign thyroid nodule (not recorded which). Some clones in this sample may be carry-over from other donors' samples. CDR3s include the opening cysteine and the closing phenylalanine or tryptophan. D genes are given only for firm matches. Size is omitted from some rows. Given values are once, few, many or a class for expanded clones.

D gene,J gene,V gene,clone size,CDR3 DNA,CDR3 protein
.,TRBJ1-5,TRBV2,.,TGTGCCAGCCATGTGGGAAGCAATCAGCCCCAGCATTTT,CASHVGSNQPQHF
TRBD1,TRBJ1-1,TRBV6-2/TRBV6-3,medium-sized,TGTGCCAGCAGCCGGACAGGGCGGACTTTCTTT,CASSRTGRTFF
.,TRBJ2-6,TRBV19,once,TGTGCCAGTAGTATCCCCCCCGTTTCCCTCTCTGGGGCCAACGTCCTGACTTTC,CASSIPPVSLSGANVLTF
TRBD1,TRBJ2-6,TRBV7-3,many,TGTGCCAGCAGCGCAACGACAGGGTCTGGGGCCAACGTCCTGACTTTC,CASSATTGSGANVLTF
TRBD2,TRBJ2-3,TRBV4-1,medium-sized,TGCGCCAGCAGCCGCGGGAGGGAGGGCACAGATACGCAGTATTTT,CASSRGREGTDTQYF
TRBD1,TRBJ1-2,TRBV3-1,.,TGTGCCAGCAGCGGGACAGATTTTAGTGGCTACACCTTC,CASSGTDFSGYTF
TRBD1,TRBJ2-7,TRBV12-3/TRBV12-4,medium-sized,TGTGCCAGCAGTTTAGCAGGGACAGGGTCTCGCGAGCAGTACTTC,CASSLAGTGSREQYF
.,TRBJ2-7,TRBV7-8,.,TGTGCCAGCAGCTTAGAAGGGAACTACGAGCAGTACTTC,CASSLEGNYEQYF
TRBD2,TRBJ2-1,TRBV9,many,TGTGCCAGCAGCCCACCGGGACTAGCACCAGAGCAGTTCTTC,CASSPPGLAPEQFF
.,TRBJ1-1,TRBV5-1,medium-sized,TGCGCCAGCAGCCGTGGGGTGCCCGGTCTGCGGACTGAAGCTTTCTTT,CASSRGVPGLRTEAFF
.,TRBJ2-7,TRBV19,.,TGTGCCAGTAGTACCCTAGGCAGGCGCGAGTACTTC,CASSTLGRREYF
.,TRBJ1-1,TRBV6-1,many,TGTGCCAGCAGTTCCGAAAGGGGTAGGACTGAAGCTTTCTTT,CASSSERGRTEAFF
TRBD2,TRBJ2-5,TRBV7-3,.,TGTGCCAGCAGCTTGGGACTAGCGGGAGAAGAGACCCAGTACTTC,CASSLGLAGEETQYF
TRBD2,TRBJ2-7,TRBV20-1,.,TGCAGTGCTAGGACTCTAGCGGGAGAAATCTACGAGCAGTACTTC,CSARTLAGEIYEQYF
.,TRBJ1-2,TRBV7-2,medium-sized,TGTGCCAGCAGCCTCGGACAGAATAACTATGGCTACACCTTC,CASSLGQNNYGYTF
.,TRBJ2-7,TRBV2,medium-sized,TGTGCCAGCAGTGAAGGGGGTTCGTACGAGCAGTACTTC,CASSEGGSYEQYF
.,TRBJ2-3,TRBV11-3,.,TGTGCCAGCAGTCGGGGGCAGGGTAGGTCAGATACGCAGTATTTT,CASSRGQGRSDTQYF
.,TRBJ2-7,TRBV10-3,many,TGTGCTATCAGTGAGTCTCAAGGGGACGAGCAGTACTTC,CAISESQGDEQYF
TRBD1,TRBJ2-5,TRBV20-1,.,TGCAGTGCCAGACTCGGGACAGCCCAAGATACCCAGTACTTC,CSARLGTAQDTQYF
.,TRBJ2-1,TRBV7-6,.,TGTGCCAGCAGCACGAGAGGCCTAGGCAATGAGCAGTTCTTC,CASSTRGLGNEQFF
.,TRBJ1-6,TRBV5-1,.,TGCGCCAGCAACAAAGAGAAAAATTCACCCCTCCACTTT,CASNKEKNSPLHF
.,TRBJ2-7,TRBV11-3,.,TGTGCCAGCAGCTTAAGGCGGAGCTCCTACGAGCAGTACTTC,CASSLRRSSYEQYF
TRBD1,TRBJ1-6,TRBV27,few,TGTGCCAGCAGCCGAGCAGGGGGGTCCTATAATTCACCCCTCCACTTT,CASSRAGGSYNSPLHF
TRBD2,TRBJ2-7,TRBV2,.,TGTGCCACTAATCCGGGACTAGGGAGGGGGGAGCAGTACTTC,CATNPGLGRGEQYF
.,TRBJ2-7,TRBV11-2,.,TGTGCCAGCAGTCAAGGCCGTGAGCAGTACTTC,CASSQGREQYF
.,TRBJ1-2,TRBV6-1,.,TGTGCCAGCAGTGAAGAGCAAGGGAGGTATAACTATGGCTACACCTTC,CASSEEQGRYNYGYTF
TRBD1,TRBJ2-7,TRBV6-1,medium-sized,TGTGCCAGCTACGGACAGGCCCCGACCTACGAGCAGTACTTC,CASYGQAPTYEQYF
.,TRBJ2-7,TRBV12-3/TRBV12-4,.,TGTGCCAGCTCACCCGGGGGAGGGGGCGGCGAGCAGTACTTC,CASSPGGGGGEQYF
.,TRBJ2-7,TRBV12-3/TRBV12-4,.,TGTGCCAGCAAGGGTCCGGGGGTCGAGCAGTACTTC,CASKGPGVEQYF
TRBD1,TRBJ2-2,TRBV6-1,.,TGTGCCAGCATATCCCCTCTTGGACAGGGAGTCGGGGAGCTGTTTTTT,CASISPLGQGVGELFF
.,TRBJ2-7,TRBV7-9,many,TGTGCCAGCAGCCCCATGGACAGTTACGAGCAGTACTTC,CASSPMDSYEQYF
.,TRBJ1-5,TRBV29-1,many,TGCAGCGTTGATTCAGGGGACAATCAGCCCCAGCATTTT,CSVDSGDNQPQHF
.,TRBJ1-1,TRBV12-3/TRBV12-4,few,TGTGCCAGCAGTTTAGCGCGCGGCAAGGCTTTATTT,CASSLARGKALF
.,TRBJ1-2,TRBV3-1,medium-sized,TGTGCCAGCAGCCCTGAGTGGGGGGGCTCTGGCTACACCTTC,CASSPEWGGSGYTF
TRBD1,TRBJ1-5,TRBV19,few,TGTGCCAGTAGTCGTACAGGGGATTTCAATCAGCCCCAGCATTTT,CASSRTGDFNQPQHF
.,TRBJ2-3,TRBV6-2/TRBV6-3,medium-sized,TGTGCCAGCAGTGCCTATCGCACAGATACGCAGTATTTT,CASSAYRTDTQYF
TRBD2,TRBJ2-7,TRBV12-3/TRBV12-4,few,TGTGCCAGCAGTCACTGGGGGGGTAATTACGAGCAGTACTTC,CASSHWGGNYEQYF
.,TRBJ1-6,TRBV6-2/TRBV6-3,medium-sized,TGTGCCAGCACCCTCTGGGGTTATTCACCCCTCCACTTT,CASTLWGYSPLHF
TRBD1,TRBJ1-2,TRBV19,.,TGTGCCAGCCACACTCCGGGACAGGACTATGGCTACACCTTC,CASHTPGQDYGYTF
TRBD1,TRBJ2-7,TRBV19,medium-sized,TGTGCCAGTAGTGAGGGGACAGGGGAATACGAGCAGTACTTC,CASSEGTGEYEQYF
.,TRBJ2-7,TRBV18,.,TGTGCCAGCTCACAGGGGCCGGAAAGATCCTACGAGCAGTACTTC,CASSQGPERSYEQYF
TRBD1,TRBJ2-3,TRBV6-1,medium-sized,TGTGCCAGCAGTGAAAGTGGGACAGGGGTGGGAGATACGCAGTATTTT,CASSESGTGVGDTQYF
.,TRBJ2-7,TRBV27,.,TGTGCCAGCGGAACCGACAGGACCTACGAGCAGTACTTC,CASGTDRTYEQYF
TRBD2,TRBJ2-2,TRBV20-1,.,TGCAGTGCTAGCGCTAGCGGGGAAACCGGGGAGCTGTTTTTT,CSASASGETGELFF
.,TRBJ2-3,TRBV5-1,many,TGCGCCAGCAGGGGAACCCGGGACACAGATACGCAGTATTTT,CASRGTRDTDTQYF
.,TRBJ2-1,TRBV28,medium-sized,TGTGCCAGCAGTTTTAGCAGGGGCGATGAGCAGTTCTTC,CASSFSRGDEQFF
.,TRBJ1-2,TRBV28,.,TGTGCCAGTTGGGGGGTTAACTATGGCTACACCTTC,CASWGVNYGYTF